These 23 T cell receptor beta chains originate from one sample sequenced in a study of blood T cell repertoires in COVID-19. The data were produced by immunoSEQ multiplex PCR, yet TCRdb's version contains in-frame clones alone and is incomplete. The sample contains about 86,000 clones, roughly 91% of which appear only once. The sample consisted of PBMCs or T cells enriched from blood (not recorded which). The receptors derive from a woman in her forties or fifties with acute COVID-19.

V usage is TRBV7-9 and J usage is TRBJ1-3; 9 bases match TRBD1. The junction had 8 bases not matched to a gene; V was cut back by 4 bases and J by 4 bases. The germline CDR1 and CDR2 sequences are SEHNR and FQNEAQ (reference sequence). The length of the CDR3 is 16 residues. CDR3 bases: TGTGCCAGCAGCTCCTCCGGGACAGGGAACGGAAACACCATATATTTT. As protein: CASSSSGTGNGNTIYF.

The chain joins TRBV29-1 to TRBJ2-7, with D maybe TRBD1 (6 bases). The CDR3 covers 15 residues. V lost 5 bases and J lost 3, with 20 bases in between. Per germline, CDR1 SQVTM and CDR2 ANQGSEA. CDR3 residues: CSVIKLDRSRYEQYF. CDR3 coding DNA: TGCAGCGTTATAAAACTAGACAGGTCCCGCTACGAGCAGTACTTC.

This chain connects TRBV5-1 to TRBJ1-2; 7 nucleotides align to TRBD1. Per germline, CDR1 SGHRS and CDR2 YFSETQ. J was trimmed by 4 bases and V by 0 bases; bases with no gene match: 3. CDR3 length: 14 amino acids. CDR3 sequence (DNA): TGCGCCAGCAGCTTGGATCCAGGGGGCTATGGCTACACCTTC. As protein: CASSLDPGGYGYTF.

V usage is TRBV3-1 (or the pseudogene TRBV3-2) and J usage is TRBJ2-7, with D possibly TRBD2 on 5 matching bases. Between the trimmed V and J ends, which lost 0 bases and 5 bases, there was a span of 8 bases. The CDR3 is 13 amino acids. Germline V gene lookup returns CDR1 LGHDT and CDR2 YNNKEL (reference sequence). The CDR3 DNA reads TGTGCCAGCAGCCAAGATCTTAGCGACGAGCAGTACTTC. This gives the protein CASSQDLSDEQYF.

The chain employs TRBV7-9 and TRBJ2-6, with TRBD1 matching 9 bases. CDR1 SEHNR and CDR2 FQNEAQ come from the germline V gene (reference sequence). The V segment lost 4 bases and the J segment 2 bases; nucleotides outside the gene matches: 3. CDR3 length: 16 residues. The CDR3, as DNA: TGTGCCAGCAGCTCAACAGGGGGCGCTGGGGCCAACGTCCTGACTTTC. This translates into CASSSTGGAGANVLTF.

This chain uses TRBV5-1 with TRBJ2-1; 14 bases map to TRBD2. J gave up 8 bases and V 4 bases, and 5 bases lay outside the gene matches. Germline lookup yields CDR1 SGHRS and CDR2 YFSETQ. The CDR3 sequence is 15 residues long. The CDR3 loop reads CASSAGLAGVDEQFF. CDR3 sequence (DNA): TGCGCCAGCAGCGCGGGACTAGCGGGGGTCGATGAGCAGTTCTTC.

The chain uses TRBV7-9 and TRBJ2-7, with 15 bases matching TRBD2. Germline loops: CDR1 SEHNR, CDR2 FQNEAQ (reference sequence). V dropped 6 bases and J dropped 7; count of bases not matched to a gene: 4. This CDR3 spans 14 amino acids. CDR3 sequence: CASRTGLAGGEQYF. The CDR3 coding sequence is TGTGCCAGCAGAACGGGACTAGCGGGGGGAGAGCAGTACTTC.

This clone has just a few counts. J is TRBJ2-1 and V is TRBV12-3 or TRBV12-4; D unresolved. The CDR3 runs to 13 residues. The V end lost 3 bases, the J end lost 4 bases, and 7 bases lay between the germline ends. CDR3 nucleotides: TGTGCCAGCAGTTTTGGTCGGTACAATGAGCAGTTCTTC. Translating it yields CASSFGRYNEQFF.

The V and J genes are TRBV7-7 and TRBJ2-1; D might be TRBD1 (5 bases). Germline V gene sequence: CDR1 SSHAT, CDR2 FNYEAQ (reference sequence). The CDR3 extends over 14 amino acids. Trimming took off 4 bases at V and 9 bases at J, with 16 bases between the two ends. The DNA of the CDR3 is TGTGCCAGCAGCTCATACGCAGGGTCTGGTGAGCAGTTCTTC. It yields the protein CASSSYAGSGEQFF.

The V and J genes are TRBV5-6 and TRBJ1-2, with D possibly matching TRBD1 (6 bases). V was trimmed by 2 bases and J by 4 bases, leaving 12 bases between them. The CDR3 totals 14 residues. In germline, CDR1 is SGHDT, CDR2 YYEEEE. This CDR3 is CASSLAGHGYGYTF. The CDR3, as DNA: TGTGCCAGCAGCTTAGCGGGACACGGCTATGGCTACACCTTC. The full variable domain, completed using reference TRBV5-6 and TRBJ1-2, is DAGVTQSPTHLIKTRGQQVTLRCSPKSGHDTVSWYQQALGQGPQFIFQYYEEEERQRGNFPDRFSGHQFPNYSSELNVNALLLGDSALYLCASSLAGHGYGYTFGSGTRLTVV.

In DNA form, the CDR3 reads TGTGCCAGCAGCTCAGGCAGAAACACTGAAGCTTTCTTT. Protein: CASSSGRNTEAFF. The rearrangement uses TRBV6-5 and TRBJ1-1; D is ambiguous. Germline V gene sequence: CDR1 MNHEY, CDR2 SVGAGI. The CDR3 loop spans 13 amino acids. The ends were cut back, 6 bases at V and 2 bases at J, with 10 bases in the middle.

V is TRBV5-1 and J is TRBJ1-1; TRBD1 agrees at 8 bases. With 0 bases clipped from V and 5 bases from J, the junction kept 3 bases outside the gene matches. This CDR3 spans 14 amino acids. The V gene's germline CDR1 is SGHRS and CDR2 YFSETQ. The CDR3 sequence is CASSLGTGRTEAFF. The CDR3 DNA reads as TGCGCCAGCAGCTTGGGGACAGGGCGGACTGAAGCTTTCTTT.

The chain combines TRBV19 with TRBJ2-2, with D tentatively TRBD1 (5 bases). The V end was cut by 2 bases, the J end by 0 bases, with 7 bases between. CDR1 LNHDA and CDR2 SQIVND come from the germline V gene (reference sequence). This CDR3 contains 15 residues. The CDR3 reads CASSINRPNTGELFF. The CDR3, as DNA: TGTGCCAGTAGTATAAACAGGCCGAACACCGGGGAGCTGTTTTTT.

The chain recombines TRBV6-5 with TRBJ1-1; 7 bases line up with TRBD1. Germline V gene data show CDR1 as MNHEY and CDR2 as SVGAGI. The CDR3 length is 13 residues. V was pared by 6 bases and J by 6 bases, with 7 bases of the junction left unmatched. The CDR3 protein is CASRRQGWPEAFF. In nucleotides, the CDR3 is TGTGCCAGCAGACGACAGGGATGGCCTGAAGCTTTCTTT.

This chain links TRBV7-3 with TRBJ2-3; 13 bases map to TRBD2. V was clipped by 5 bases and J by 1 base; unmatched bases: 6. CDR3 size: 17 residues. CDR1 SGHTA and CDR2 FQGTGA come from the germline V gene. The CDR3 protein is CASSLGTSGDRTDTQYF. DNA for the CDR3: TGTGCCAGCAGCCTGGGGACTAGCGGGGATCGCACAGATACGCAGTATTTT. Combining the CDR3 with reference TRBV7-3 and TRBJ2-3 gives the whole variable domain GAGVSQTPSNKVTEKGKYVELRCDPISGHTALYWYRQSLGQGPEFLIYFQGTGAADDSGLPNDRFFAVRPEGSVSTLKIQRTERGDSAVYLCASSLGTSGDRTDTQYFGPGTRLTVL.

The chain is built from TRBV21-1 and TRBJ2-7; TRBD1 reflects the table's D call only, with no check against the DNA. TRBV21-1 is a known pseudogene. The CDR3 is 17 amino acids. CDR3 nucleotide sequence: TGTGCCAGCAGCAAAAGAGGCGTCAGGGGCGATACCTACGAGCAGTACTTC. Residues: CASSKRGVRGDTYEQYF.

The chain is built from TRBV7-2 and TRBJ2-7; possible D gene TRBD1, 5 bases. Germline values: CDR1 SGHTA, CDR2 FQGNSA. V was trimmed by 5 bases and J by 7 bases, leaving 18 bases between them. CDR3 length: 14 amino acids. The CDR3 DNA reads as TGTGCCAGCAGCCCGTACCACAGGTCTCGGGAGCAGTACTTC. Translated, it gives CASSPYHRSREQYF.

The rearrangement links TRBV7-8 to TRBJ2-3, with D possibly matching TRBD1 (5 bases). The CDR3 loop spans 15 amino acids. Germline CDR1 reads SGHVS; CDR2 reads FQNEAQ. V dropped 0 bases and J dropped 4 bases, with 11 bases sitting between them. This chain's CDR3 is CASSLANGASDTQYF. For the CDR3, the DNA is TGTGCCAGCAGCTTAGCGAATGGGGCCTCAGATACGCAGTATTTT.

The CDR3 region has the DNA TGTGCCAGCAGTTACGACAGGGATAAGTATGGCTACACCTTC. This codes for CASSYDRDKYGYTF. The V gene is TRBV6-5, the J gene TRBJ1-2, with 7 bases aligning to TRBD1. The germline gives CDR1 MNHEY, CDR2 SVGAGI. The CDR3 has 14 residues. V gave up 2 bases and J gave up 5 bases; unmatched junction bases: 5.

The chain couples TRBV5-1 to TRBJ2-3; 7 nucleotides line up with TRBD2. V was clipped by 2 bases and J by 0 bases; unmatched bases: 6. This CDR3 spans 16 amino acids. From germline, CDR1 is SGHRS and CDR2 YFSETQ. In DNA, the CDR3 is TGCGCCAGCAGCTTCTACCTAGCGGAAAGCACAGATACGCAGTATTTT. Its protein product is CASSFYLAESTDTQYF.

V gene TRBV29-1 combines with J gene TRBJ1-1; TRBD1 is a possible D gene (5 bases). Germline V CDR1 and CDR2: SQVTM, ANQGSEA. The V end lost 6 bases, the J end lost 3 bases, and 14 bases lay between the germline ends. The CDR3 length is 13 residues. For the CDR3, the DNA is TGCAGCGTGAATTCCTGGGGGGACACTGAAGCTTTCTTT. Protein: CSVNSWGDTEAFF.

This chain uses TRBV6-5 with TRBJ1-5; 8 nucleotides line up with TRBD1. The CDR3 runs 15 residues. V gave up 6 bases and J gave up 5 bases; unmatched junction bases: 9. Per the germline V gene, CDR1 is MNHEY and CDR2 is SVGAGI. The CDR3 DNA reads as TGTGCCAGCAGCGGTTTCGCAGGGGGCGATCAGCCCCAGCATTTT. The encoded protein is CASSGFAGGDQPQHF.

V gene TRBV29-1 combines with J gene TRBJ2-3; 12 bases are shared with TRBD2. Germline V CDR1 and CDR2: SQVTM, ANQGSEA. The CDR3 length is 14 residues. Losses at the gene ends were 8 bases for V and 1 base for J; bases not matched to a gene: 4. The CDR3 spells CSSSGRAGTDTQYF. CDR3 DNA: TGCAGCTCTAGCGGGAGGGCCGGCACAGATACGCAGTATTTT.